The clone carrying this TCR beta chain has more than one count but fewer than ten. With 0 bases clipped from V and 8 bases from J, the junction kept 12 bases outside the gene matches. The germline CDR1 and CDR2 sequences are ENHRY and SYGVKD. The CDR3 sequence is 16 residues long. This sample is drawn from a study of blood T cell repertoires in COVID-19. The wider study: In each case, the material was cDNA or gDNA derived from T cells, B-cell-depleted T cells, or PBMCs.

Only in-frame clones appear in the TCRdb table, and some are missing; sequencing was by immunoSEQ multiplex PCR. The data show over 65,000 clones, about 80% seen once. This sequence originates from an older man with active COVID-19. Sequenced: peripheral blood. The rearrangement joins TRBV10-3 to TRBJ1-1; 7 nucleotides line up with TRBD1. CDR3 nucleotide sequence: TGTGCCATCAGTGAGTCGACTCTCCGGGACAGTCGCGAAGCTTTCTTT. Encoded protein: CAISESTLRDSREAFF.